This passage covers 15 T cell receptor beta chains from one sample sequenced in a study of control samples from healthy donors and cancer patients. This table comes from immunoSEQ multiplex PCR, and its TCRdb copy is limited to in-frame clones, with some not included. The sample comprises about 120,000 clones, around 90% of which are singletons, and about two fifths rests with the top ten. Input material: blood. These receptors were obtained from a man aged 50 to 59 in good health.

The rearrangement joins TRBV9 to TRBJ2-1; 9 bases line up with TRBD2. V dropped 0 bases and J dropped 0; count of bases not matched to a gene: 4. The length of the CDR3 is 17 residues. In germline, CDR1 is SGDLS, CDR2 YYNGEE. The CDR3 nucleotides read TGTGCCAGCAGCGTAGGTAGCGGGGGCGACTCCTACAATGAGCAGTTCTTC. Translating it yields CASSVGSGGDSYNEQFF.

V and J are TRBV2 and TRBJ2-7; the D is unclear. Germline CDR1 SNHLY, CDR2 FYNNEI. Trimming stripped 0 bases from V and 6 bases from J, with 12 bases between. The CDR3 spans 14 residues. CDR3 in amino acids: CASSEAGGRREQYF. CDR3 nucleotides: TGTGCCAGCAGTGAAGCGGGCGGCAGACGCGAGCAGTACTTC. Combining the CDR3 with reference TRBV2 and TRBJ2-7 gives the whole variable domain EPEVTQTPSHQVTQMGQEVILRCVPISNHLYFYWYRQILGQKVEFLVSFYNNEISEKSEIFDDQFSVERPDGSNFTLKIRSTKLEDSAMYFCASSEAGGRREQYFGPGTRLTVT.

CDR3 bases: TGTGCCAGCTCACCAGGGAGGAGGACGGACGAGCAGTACTTC. Translating gives CASSPGRRTDEQYF. The rearrangement uses TRBV18 and TRBJ2-7; maybe TRBD2 (6 bases). Germline CDR1 and CDR2: KGHSH and LQKENI. V lost 2 bases and J lost 5, with 13 bases in between. This CDR3 is built from 14 residues.

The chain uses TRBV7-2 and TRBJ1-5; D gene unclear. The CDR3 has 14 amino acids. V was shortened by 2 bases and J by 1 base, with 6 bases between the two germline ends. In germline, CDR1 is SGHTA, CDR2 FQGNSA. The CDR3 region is CASSLKGSNQPQHF. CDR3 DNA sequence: TGTGCCAGCAGCTTAAAAGGAAGCAATCAGCCCCAGCATTTT. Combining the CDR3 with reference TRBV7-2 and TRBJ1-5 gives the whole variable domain GAGVSQSPSNKVTEKGKDVELRCDPISGHTALYWYRQSLGQGLEFLIYFQGNSAPDKSGLPSDRFSAERTGGSVSTLTIQRTQQEDSAVYLCASSLKGSNQPQHFGDGTRLSIL.

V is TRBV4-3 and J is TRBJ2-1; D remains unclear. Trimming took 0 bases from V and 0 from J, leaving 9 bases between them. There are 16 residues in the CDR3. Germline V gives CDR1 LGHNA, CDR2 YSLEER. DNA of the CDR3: TGCGCCAGCAGCCAAGAAGACTCTCGCTCCTACAATGAGCAGTTCTTC. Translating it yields CASSQEDSRSYNEQFF.

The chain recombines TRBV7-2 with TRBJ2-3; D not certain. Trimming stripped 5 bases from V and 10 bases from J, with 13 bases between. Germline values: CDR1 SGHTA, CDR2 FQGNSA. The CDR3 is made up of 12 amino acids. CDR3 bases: TGTGCCAGCAGCCTACTTCTCGGGCCGCAGTATTTT. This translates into CASSLLLGPQYF.

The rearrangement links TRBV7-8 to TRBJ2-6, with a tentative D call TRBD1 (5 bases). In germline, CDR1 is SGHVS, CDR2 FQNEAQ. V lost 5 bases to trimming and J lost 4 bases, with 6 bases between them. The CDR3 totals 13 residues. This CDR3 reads CASSPGGANVLTF. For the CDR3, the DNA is TGTGCCAGCAGCCCAGGGGGGGCCAACGTCCTGACTTTC.

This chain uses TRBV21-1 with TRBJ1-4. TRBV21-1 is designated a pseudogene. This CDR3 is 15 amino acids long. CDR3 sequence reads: CASSKPAPSNEKLFF. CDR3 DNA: TGTGCCAGCAGCAAACCGGCGCCTAGTAATGAAAAACTGTTTTTT.

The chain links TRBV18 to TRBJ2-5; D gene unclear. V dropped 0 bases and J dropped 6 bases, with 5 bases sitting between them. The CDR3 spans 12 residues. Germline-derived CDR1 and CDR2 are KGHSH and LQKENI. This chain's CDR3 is CASSPPEKTQYF. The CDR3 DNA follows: TGTGCCAGCTCACCACCCGAGAAGACCCAGTACTTC.

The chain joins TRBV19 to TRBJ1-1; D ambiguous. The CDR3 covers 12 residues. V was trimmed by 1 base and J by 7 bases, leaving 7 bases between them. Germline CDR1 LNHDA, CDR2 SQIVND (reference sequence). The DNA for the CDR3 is TGTGCCAGTAGTATAGGGGGAGTTGAAGCTTTCTTT. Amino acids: CASSIGGVEAFF.

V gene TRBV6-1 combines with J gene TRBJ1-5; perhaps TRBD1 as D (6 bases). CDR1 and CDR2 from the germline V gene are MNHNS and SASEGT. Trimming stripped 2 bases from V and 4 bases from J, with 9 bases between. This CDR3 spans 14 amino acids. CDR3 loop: CASSENTGNQPQHF. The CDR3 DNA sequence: TGTGCCAGCAGTGAAAACACAGGGAATCAGCCCCAGCATTTT.

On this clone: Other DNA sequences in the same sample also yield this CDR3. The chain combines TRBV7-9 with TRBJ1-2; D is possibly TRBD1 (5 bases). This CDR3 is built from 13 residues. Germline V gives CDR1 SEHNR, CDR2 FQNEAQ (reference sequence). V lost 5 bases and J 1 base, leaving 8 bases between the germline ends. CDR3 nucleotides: TGTGCCAGCAGCCTTGACAGTAACTATGGCTACACCTTC. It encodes CASSLDSNYGYTF.

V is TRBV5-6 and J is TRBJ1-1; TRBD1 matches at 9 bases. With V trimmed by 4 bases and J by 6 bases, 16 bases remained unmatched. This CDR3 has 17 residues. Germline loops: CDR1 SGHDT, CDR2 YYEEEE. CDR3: CASSHGTGWAMRSEAFF. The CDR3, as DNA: TGTGCCAGCAGCCATGGGACAGGGTGGGCAATGAGGTCTGAAGCTTTCTTT.

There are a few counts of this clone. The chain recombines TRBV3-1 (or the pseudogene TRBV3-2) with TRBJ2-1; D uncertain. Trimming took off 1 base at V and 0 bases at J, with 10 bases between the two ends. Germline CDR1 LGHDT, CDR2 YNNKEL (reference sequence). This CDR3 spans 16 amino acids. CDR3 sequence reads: CASSQGFFSSYNEQFF. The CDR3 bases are TGTGCCAGCAGCCAAGGGTTCTTTAGCTCCTACAATGAGCAGTTCTTC.

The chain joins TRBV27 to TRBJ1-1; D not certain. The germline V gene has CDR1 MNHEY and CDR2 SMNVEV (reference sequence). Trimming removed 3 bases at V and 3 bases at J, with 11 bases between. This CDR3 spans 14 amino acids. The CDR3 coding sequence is TGTGCCAGCAGTTTCAAGACGGGATACACTGAAGCTTTCTTT. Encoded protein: CASSFKTGYTEAFF.